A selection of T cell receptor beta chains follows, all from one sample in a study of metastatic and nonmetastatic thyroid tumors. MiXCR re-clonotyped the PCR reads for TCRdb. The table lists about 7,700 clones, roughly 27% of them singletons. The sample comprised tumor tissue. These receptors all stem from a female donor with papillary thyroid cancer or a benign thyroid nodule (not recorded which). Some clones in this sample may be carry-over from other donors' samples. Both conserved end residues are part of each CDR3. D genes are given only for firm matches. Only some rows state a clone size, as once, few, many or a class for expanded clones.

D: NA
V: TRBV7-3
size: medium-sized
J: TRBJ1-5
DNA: TGTGCCAGCATCCCCATGGCCCCGAGACGAGATCAGCCCCAGCATTTT
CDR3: CASIPMAPRRDQPQHF

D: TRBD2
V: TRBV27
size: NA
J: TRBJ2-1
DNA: TGTGCCAGCAGTCCCCTAGCGGGAGGGTACAATGAGCAGTTCTTC
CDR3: CASSPLAGGYNEQFF

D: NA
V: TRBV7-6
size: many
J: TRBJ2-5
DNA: TGTGCCAGCAGCTTAGAGGAAGGGTTCGGGGAGACCCAGTACTTC
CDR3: CASSLEEGFGETQYF

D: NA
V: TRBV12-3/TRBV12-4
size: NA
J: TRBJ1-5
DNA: TGTGCCAGCAGAACAGGGCTTGGTAGTGCTCAGCCCCAGCATTTT
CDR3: CASRTGLGSAQPQHF

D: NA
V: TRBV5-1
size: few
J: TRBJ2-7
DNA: TGCGCCAGCAGCTTGGATTTGTGCGAGCAGTACTTC
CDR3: CASSLDLCEQYF

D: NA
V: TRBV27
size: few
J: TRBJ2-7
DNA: TGTGCCAGCAGTTTACTCGAGCAGTACTTC
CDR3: CASSLLEQYF

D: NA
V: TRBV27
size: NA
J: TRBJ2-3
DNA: TGTGCCAGAAGTGGAGGCGGATCTAGTACAGAGACGCAGTCTTTT
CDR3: CARSGGGSSTETQSF

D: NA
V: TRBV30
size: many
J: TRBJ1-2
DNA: TGTGCCTGGAGCTTTTACTATGGCTACACCTTC
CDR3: CAWSFYYGYTF

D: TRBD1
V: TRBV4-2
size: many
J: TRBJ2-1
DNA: TGTGCCAGCAGCCAGCCGGGACAGGGCTTTTCGAATGAGCAGTTCTTC
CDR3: CASSQPGQGFSNEQFF

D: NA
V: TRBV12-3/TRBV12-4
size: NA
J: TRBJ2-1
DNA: TGTGCCAGCAGCCGTTCCTACAATGAGCAGTTCTTC
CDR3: CASSRSYNEQFF

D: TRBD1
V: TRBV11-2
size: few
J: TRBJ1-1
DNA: TGTGCCAGCAGCTCCCGGGACAGGAGGGGCATGAACACTGAAGCTTTCTTT
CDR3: CASSSRDRRGMNTEAFF

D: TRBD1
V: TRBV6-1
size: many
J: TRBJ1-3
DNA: TGTGCCAGCAGGACAGGGTCCTCTGGAAACACCATATATTTT
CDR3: CASRTGSSGNTIYF

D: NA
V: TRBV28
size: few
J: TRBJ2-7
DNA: TGTGCCATCAGTTCCGCCTGGGGCACGTCCTACGAGCAGTACTTC
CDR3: CAISSAWGTSYEQYF

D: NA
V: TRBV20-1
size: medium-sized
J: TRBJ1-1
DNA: TGCAGTGCCCCCGCTGATGGGGAATTGAACACTGAAGCTTTCTTT
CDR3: CSAPADGELNTEAFF

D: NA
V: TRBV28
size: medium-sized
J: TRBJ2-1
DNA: TGTGCCAGCAGTTTATCTCTAATGTACAATGAGCAGTTCTTC
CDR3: CASSLSLMYNEQFF

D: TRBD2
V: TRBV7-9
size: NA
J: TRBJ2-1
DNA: TGTGCCAGCAGCTTACCCTGCGGGGGGGCTGACAATGAGCAGTTCTTC
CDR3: CASSLPCGGADNEQFF